Below, one TCR beta chain is given with its context. Its antigen is not known. Treatment denoted: some 19 received Ad26.COV2.S at low or high dose, single or two shots; five or six received placebo; per-sample allocation not given. Sample collection was performed on day 63 after the first vaccine or placebo injection. An Ad26 vector expressing Wuhan-strain SARS-CoV-2 spike constituted the vaccine. The data derive from a study of Ad26.COV2.S vaccination and SARS-CoV-2 variants. Notes on the study in general: People given the vaccine had a wider spike-specific TCR breadth than placebo recipients did.

This CDR3 region has 16 residues. The germline V gene has CDR1 LGHDT and CDR2 YNNKEL (reference sequence). V was clipped by 1 base and J by 3 bases; unmatched bases: 4. Assay used: immunoSEQ multiplex PCR; TCRdb lists only in-frame clones, some missing. The profile covers hundreds of thousands of clones, with more than 80% appearing a single time and 1.5% taken by the ten largest. Sequenced here: peripheral blood, sampled in a trial of Ad26.COV2.S vaccine versus placebo. The source of this sequence is a person aged 18 to 59 who received the Ad26.COV2.S COVID-19 vaccine or a placebo. This chain connects TRBV3-1 (or the pseudogene TRBV3-2) to TRBJ1-2; 11 nucleotides line up with TRBD1. For the CDR3, the DNA is TGTGCCAGCAGCCAAGTGGACAGGGGGCGCGACTATGGCTACACCTTC. Residues: CASSQVDRGRDYGYTF.